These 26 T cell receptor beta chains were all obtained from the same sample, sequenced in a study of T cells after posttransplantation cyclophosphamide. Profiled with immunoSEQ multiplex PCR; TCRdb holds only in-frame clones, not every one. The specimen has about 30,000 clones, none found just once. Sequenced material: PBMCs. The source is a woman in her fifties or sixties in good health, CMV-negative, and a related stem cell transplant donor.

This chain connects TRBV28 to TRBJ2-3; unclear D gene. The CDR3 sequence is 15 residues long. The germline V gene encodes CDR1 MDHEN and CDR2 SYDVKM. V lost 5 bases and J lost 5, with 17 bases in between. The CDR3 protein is CASSPGGSFGDTQYF. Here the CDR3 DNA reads TGTGCCAGCAGTCCAGGTGGGTCGTTTGGAGATACGCAGTATTTT.

In DNA, the CDR3 is TGTGCCAGCAGCTTATCGGGAGGGGGCATAGGAGGCGAGCAGTACTTC. Translating it yields CASSLSGGGIGGEQYF. This chain links TRBV5-4 with TRBJ2-7, with TRBD2 as a possible D gene (8 bases). Trimming removed 2 bases at V and 6 bases at J, with 21 bases between. The germline V gene has CDR1 SGHNT and CDR2 YYREEE (reference sequence). The CDR3 length is 16 residues.

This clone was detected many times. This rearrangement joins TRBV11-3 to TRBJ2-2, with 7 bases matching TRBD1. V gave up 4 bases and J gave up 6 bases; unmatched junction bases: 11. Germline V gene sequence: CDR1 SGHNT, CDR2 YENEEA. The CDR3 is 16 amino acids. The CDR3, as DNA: TGTGCCAGCAGCTCCACCGGGACAGCTGTGGCCGGGGAGCTGTTTTTT. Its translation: CASSSTGTAVAGELFF.

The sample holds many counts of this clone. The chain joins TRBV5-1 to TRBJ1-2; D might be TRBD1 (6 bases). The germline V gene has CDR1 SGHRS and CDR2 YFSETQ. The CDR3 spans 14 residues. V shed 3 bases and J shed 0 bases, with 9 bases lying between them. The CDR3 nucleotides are TGCGCCAGCAGCTCGACAGGACCTAACTATGGCTACACCTTC. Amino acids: CASSSTGPNYGYTF.

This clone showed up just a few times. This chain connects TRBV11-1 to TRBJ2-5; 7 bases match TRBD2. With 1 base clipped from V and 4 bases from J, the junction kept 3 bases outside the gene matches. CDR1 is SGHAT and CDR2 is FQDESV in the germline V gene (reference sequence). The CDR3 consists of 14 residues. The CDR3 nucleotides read TGTGCCAGCAGCTTAGGCGGGGGAGGAGAGACCCAGTACTTC. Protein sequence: CASSLGGGGETQYF. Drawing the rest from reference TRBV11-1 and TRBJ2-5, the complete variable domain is EAEVAQSPRYKITEKSQAVAFWCDPISGHATLYWYRQILGQGPELLVQFQDESVVDDSQLPKDRFSAERLKGVDSTLKIQPAELGDSAMYLCASSLGGGGETQYFGPGTRLLVL.

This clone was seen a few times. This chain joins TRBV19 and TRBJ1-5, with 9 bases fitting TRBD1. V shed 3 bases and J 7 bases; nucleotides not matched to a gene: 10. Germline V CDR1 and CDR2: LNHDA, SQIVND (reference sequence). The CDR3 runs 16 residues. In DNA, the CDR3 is TGTGCCAGTAGTATTATGACAGGGGGTGTGAGACAGCCCCAGCATTTT. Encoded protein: CASSIMTGGVRQPQHF.

The CDR3 DNA reads as TGTGCCAGCTGTTGCGGGGGGGCAGTCCAAGAGACCCAGTACTTC. The encoded protein is CASCCGGAVQETQYF. The genes are TRBV6-2 or TRBV6-3 and TRBJ2-5, with 9 bases fitting TRBD2. The V gene's germline CDR1 is MNHEY and CDR2 SVGEGT. V lost 8 bases and J lost 1; bases outside the gene matches: 8. The CDR3 loop spans 15 amino acids.

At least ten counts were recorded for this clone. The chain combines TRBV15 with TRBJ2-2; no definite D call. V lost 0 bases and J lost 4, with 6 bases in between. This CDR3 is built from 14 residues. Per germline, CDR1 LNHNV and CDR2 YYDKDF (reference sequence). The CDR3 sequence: CATSRDYATGELFF. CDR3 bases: TGTGCCACCAGCAGAGACTACGCCACCGGGGAGCTGTTTTTT.

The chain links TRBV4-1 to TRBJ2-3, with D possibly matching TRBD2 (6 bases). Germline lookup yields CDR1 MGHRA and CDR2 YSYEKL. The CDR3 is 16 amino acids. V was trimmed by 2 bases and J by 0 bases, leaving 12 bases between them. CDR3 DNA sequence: TGCGCCAGCAGCCAACCCCTAGCGTGGAGCACAGATACGCAGTATTTT. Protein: CASSQPLAWSTDTQYF.

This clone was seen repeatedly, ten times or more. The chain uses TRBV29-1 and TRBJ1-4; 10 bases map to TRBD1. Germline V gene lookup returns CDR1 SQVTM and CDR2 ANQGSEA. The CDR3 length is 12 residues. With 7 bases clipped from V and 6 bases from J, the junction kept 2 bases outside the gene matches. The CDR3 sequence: CSGGQGDEKLFF. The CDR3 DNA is TGCAGCGGCGGACAGGGGGATGAAAAACTGTTTTTT.

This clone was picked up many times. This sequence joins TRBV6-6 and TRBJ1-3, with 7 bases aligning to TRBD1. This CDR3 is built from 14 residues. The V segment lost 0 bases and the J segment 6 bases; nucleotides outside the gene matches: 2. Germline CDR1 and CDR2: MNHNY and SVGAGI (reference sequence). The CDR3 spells CASSYSDRENTIYF. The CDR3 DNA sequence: TGTGCCAGCAGTTACTCCGACAGGGAAAACACCATATATTTT.

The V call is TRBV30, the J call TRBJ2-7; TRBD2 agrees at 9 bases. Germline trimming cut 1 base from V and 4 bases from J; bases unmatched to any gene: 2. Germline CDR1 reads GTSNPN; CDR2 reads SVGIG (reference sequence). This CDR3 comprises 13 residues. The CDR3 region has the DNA TGTGCCTGGAGTGGGACTAGCGCGTACGAGCAGTACTTC. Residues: CAWSGTSAYEQYF.

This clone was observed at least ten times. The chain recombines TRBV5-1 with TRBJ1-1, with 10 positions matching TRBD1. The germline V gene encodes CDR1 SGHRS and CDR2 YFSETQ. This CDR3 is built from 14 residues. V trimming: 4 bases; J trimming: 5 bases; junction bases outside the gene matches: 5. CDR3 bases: TGCGCCAGCAGCAACGGACAGGGGGAAACTGAAGCTTTCTTT. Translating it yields CASSNGQGETEAFF.

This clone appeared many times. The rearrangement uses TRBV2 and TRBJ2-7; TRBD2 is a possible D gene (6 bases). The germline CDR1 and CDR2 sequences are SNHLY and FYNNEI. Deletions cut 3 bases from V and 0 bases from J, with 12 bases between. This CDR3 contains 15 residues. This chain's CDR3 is CASSDRTTSSYEQYF. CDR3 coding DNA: TGTGCCAGCAGTGATAGGACTACTAGCTCCTACGAGCAGTACTTC.

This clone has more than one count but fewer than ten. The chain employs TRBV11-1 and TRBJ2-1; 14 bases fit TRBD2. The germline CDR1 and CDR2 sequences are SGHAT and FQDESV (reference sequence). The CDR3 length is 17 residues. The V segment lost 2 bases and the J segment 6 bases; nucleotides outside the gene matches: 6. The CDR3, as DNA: TGTGCCAGCAGCTTAAAAGGGGGACTAGCGGGAGCCAATGAGCAGTTCTTC. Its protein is CASSLKGGLAGANEQFF.

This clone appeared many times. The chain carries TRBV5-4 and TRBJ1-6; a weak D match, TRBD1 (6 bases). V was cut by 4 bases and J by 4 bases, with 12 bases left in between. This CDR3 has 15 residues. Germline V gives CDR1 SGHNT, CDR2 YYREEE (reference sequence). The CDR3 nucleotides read TGTGCCAGCAGCCCGGGGGGCCGATATAATTCACCCCTCCACTTT. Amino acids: CASSPGGRYNSPLHF.

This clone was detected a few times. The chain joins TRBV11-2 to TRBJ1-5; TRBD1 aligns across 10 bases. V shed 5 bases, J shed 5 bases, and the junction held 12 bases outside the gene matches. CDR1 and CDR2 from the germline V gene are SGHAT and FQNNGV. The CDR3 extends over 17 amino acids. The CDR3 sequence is CASSPQGQGLKDQPQHF. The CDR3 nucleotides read TGTGCCAGCAGCCCGCAGGGACAGGGGTTAAAGGATCAGCCCCAGCATTTT.

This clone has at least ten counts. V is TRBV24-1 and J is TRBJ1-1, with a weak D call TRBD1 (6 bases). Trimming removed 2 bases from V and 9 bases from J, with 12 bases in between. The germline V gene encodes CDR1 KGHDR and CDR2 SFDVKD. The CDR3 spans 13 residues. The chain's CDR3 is CATSDSRDKKAFF. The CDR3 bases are TGTGCCACCAGTGATTCTCGGGACAAAAAAGCTTTCTTT.

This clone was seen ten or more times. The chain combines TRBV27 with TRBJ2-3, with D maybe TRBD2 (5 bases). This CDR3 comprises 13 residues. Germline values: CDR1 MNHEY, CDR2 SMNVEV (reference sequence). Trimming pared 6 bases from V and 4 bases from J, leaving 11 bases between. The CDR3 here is CASRLAGADTQYF. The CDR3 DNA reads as TGTGCCAGCAGACTCGCGGGCGCAGATACGCAGTATTTT.

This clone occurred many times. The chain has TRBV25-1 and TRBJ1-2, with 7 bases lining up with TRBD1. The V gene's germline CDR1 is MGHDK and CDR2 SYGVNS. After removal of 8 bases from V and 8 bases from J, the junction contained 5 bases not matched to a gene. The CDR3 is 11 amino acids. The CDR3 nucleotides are TGTGCCAGCCATACAGGGGACGGCTACACCTTC. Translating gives CASHTGDGYTF.

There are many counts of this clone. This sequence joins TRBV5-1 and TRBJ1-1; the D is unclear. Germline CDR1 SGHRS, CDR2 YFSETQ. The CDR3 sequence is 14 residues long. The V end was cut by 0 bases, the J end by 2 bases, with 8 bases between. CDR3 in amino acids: CASSLVGLNTEAFF. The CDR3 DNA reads TGCGCCAGCAGCTTGGTAGGGCTAAACACTGAAGCTTTCTTT.

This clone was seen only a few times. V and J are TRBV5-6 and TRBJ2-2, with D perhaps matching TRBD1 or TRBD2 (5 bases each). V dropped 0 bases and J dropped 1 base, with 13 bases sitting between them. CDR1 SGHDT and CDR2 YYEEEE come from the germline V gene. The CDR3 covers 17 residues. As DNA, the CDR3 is TGTGCCAGCAGCTTGGATTGGAGGACACGGAACACCGGGGAGCTGTTTTTT. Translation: CASSLDWRTRNTGELFF.

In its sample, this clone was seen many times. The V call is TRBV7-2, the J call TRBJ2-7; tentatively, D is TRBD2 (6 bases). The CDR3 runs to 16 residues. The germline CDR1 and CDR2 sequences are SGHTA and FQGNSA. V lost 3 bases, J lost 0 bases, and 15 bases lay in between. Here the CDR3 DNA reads TGTGCCAGCAGCTTGGCCGGGACTTCTAGCTCCTACGAGCAGTACTTC. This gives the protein CASSLAGTSSSYEQYF. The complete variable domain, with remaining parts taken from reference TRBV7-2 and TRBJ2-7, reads GAGVSQSPSNKVTEKGKDVELRCDPISGHTALYWYRQSLGQGLEFLIYFQGNSAPDKSGLPSDRFSAERTGGSVSTLTIQRTQQEDSAVYLCASSLAGTSSSYEQYFGPGTRLTVT.

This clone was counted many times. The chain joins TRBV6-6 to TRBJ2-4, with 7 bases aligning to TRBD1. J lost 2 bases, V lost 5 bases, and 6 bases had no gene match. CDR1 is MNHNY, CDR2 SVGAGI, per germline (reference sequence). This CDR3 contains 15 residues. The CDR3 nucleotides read TGTGCCAGCAGTCGTCCACAGGGGCCCAAAAACATTCAGTACTTC. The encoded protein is CASSRPQGPKNIQYF.

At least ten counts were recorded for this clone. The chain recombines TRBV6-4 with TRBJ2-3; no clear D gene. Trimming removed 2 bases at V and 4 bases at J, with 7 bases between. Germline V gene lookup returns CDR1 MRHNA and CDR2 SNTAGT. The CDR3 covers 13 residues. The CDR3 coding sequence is TGTGCCAGCAGTGACCAGTTGGCAGATACGCAGTATTTT. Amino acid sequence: CASSDQLADTQYF.

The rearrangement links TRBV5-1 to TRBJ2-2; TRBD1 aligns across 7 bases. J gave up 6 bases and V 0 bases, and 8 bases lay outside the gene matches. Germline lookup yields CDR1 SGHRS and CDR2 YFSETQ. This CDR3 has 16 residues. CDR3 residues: CASSLADRQGAGELFF. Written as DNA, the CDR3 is TGCGCCAGCAGCTTGGCCGATCGTCAGGGGGCCGGGGAGCTGTTTTTT.